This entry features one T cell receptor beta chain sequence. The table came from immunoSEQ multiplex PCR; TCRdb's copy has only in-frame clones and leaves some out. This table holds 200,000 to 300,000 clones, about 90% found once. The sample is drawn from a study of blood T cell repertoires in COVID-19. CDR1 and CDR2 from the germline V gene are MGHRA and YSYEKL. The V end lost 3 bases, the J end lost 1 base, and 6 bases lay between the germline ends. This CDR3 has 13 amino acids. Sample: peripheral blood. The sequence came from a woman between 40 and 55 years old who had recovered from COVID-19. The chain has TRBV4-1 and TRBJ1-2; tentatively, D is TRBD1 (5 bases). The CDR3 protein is CASSHRVNYGYTF. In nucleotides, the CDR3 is TGCGCCAGCAGCCACAGGGTTAACTATGGCTACACCTTC.